This T cell receptor beta chain was obtained from a study of Graves' ophthalmopathy and Graves' hyperthyroidism. The CDR3 covers 14 residues. Germline CDR1 reads SGHAT; CDR2 reads FQDESV (reference sequence). The V end lost 1 base, the J end lost 5 bases, and 12 bases lay between the germline ends. As concerns this clonotype: The target antigen is unknown.

For repertoire sequencing, the TCR beta CDR3 regions were amplified from RNA transcripts. After a first-round RT-PCR with HTBI primers, a second-round multiplex PCR was run. TCRdb re-analysed the multiplex PCR reads in MiXCR, keeping a single row per CDR3 protein. The sample carries 450,000 or so distinct CDR3 sequences, around 14% recorded once. Study observations and caveats: Blood repertoires reportedly contained most expanded thyroid clonotypes above 0.001 frequency.

The sequence derives from a woman aged 25 to 45 with Graves' ophthalmopathy. Sequencing used blood. The chain combines TRBV11-1 with TRBJ2-7; D is uncertain. CDR3 bases: TGTGCCAGCAGCTTAGATGGTTACCCCGACGAGCAGTACTTC. This encodes CASSLDGYPDEQYF.